These T cell receptor beta chains were read from a single sample in a study of T cell changes during pregnancy in multiple sclerosis. Data came from immunoSEQ multiplex PCR; TCRdb stores just in-frame clones and leaves some out. The table shows about 73,000 clones, with over 80% occurring only once. Sequencing used peripheral blood, obtained in the third trimester of pregnancy. All receptors derive from a female donor in good health, enrolled as a control in a pregnancy study. CDR3s include the opening cysteine and the closing phenylalanine or tryptophan. Fields, in order: D gene, J gene, clone size, V gene, CDR3 DNA, CDR3 protein. The D gene is left open where the match is weak. The size entry is marked missing in some rows and otherwise reads once, few, many or a size class.

NA,TRBJ2-2,NA,TRBV19,TGTGCCAGTAGTCATATAGGGGATCGGGCCGGGGAGCTGTTTTTT,CASSHIGDRAGELFF
NA,TRBJ2-3,NA,TRBV7-3,TGTGCCAGCAGCTTAGCGTCGGGAGACAGAGATACGCAGTATTTT,CASSLASGDRDTQYF
TRBD2,TRBJ2-5,NA,TRBV7-2,TGTGCCAGCAGCCCGGGCGGGGGGACCCAGTACTTC,CASSPGGGTQYF
NA,TRBJ2-5,NA,TRBV6-5,TGTGCCAGCAGCGCTAACAGGGTCGGCAAGACCCAGTACTTC,CASSANRVGKTQYF
NA,TRBJ2-5,NA,TRBV27,TGTGCCAGCAGTACTCGGGGGTTTCCAGAGACCCAGTACTTC,CASSTRGFPETQYF
NA,TRBJ2-7,NA,TRBV4-2,TGTGCCAGCAGCCCATCCCGAGGCGGGGCGTCCTACGAGCAGTACTTC,CASSPSRGGASYEQYF
TRBD2,TRBJ2-1,NA,TRBV7-2,TGTGCCAGCAGCCGGACTAGCGGGAGTGGGAATGAGCAGTTCTTC,CASSRTSGSGNEQFF
TRBD1,TRBJ1-5,NA,TRBV15,TGTGCCACCAGCTGGAAGAGGACAGGGGGCAATCAGCCCCAGCATTTT,CATSWKRTGGNQPQHF
TRBD1,TRBJ2-7,NA,TRBV6-1,TGTGCCAGCAGTGAGCTGGACAGGGGGAGAAGTGAGCAGTACTTC,CASSELDRGRSEQYF
TRBD1,TRBJ1-1,NA,TRBV5-1,TGCGCCAGCAGCTTGGGTCTGCAGGGGGCCCCGCAAAACACTGAAGCTTTCTTT,CASSLGLQGAPQNTEAFF
NA,TRBJ2-5,once,TRBV7-8,TGTGCCAGCAGCTTAATCCGGACACTCCAAGAGACCCAGTACTTC,CASSLIRTLQETQYF
NA,TRBJ2-2,NA,TRBV7-9,TGTGCCAGCAGCAAAGGTTACAGGGGGGGGACTCCAAACACCGGGGAGCTGTTTTTT,CASSKGYRGGTPNTGELFF
NA,TRBJ1-1,NA,TRBV18,TGTGCCAGCTCACCACAGGGAGGGTTTGGGAACACTGAAGCTTTCTTT,CASSPQGGFGNTEAFF
TRBD1,TRBJ1-1,NA,TRBV28,TGTGCCAGCAGCCGACAGGGACCGAACACTGAAGCTTTCTTT,CASSRQGPNTEAFF
NA,TRBJ2-2,NA,TRBV19,TGTGCCAGTATCAAGGGGTGGACCGGGGAGCTGTTTTTT,CASIKGWTGELFF
TRBD1,TRBJ2-5,NA,TRBV6-5,TGTGCCAGCAGTTACGGGACAGGGGGGGAGACCCAGTACTTC,CASSYGTGGETQYF
NA,TRBJ1-3,NA,TRBV28,TGTGCCAGCAGTTTATGGGGCTCTTACTCTGGAAACACCATATATTTT,CASSLWGSYSGNTIYF
NA,TRBJ1-1,NA,TRBV10-3,TGTGCCATCACGCCGACAGTGAACACTGAAGCTTTCTTT,CAITPTVNTEAFF
TRBD2,TRBJ2-5,NA,TRBV10-1,TGCGCCAGCAGTGTCTTTAGCGGGCCAGTTCAAGAGACCCAGTACTTC,CASSVFSGPVQETQYF
TRBD1,TRBJ1-1,NA,TRBV7-2,TGTGCCAGCAGCTTGACCGGGACAGGGAACACTGAAGCTTTCTTT,CASSLTGTGNTEAFF
TRBD2,TRBJ2-3,NA,TRBV19,TGTGCCAGTAGTGAGGGACTAGTCCTCAGCACAGATACGCAGTATTTT,CASSEGLVLSTDTQYF
TRBD1,TRBJ1-1,NA,TRBV20-1,TGCAGCGACAGGGGGCTCCCTGAAGCTTTCTTT,CSDRGLPEAFF
NA,TRBJ2-5,NA,TRBV7-2,TGTGCCAGCAGCTTAGGCACGGCGGGGGCGGAGGAGACCCAGTACTTC,CASSLGTAGAEETQYF
TRBD2,TRBJ2-5,NA,TRBV2,TGTGCCAGCAATGCGGGGGGGCCATGGGAGACCCAGTACTTC,CASNAGGPWETQYF
TRBD1,TRBJ1-1,NA,TRBV6-5,TGTGCCAGCAGGAACTATGGGACAGGGGACACTGAAGCTTTCTTT,CASRNYGTGDTEAFF
TRBD1,TRBJ2-3,NA,TRBV18,TGTGCCAGCTCCCCTGGGACAGGTCGGGGAGATACGCAGTATTTT,CASSPGTGRGDTQYF
TRBD1,TRBJ2-3,NA,TRBV28,TGTGCCAGCACCGAACAGGGGTTAGCAGATACGCAGTATTTT,CASTEQGLADTQYF
TRBD2,TRBJ2-1,NA,TRBV7-6,TGTGCCAGCAGCCCTGGACTAGCCGGTGAGCAGTTCTTC,CASSPGLAGEQFF
NA,TRBJ2-7,NA,TRBV18,TGTGCCAGCTGCTACAGGGTCTCCTACGAGCAGTACTTC,CASCYRVSYEQYF
TRBD1,TRBJ1-1,once,TRBV19,TGTGCCAGTAGGGAAGGGACAGGGTGGAGGACTGAAGCTTTCTTT,CASREGTGWRTEAFF
NA,TRBJ1-2,NA,TRBV6-5,TGTGCCAGCAGCCCCAACGCGGGTATGGACTACACCTTC,CASSPNAGMDYTF
NA,TRBJ2-5,NA,TRBV11-3,TGTGCCAGCAGCTTTCAGGGGGAGACCCAGTACTTC,CASSFQGETQYF
TRBD2,TRBJ2-5,once,TRBV28,TGTGCCAGCAGTACTTGGACTAGCGGGGGGTGGGTCGAGACCCAGTACTTC,CASSTWTSGGWVETQYF
TRBD2,TRBJ2-7,NA,TRBV4-1,TGCGCCAGCAGCCCGGGGCTAGCGGGTACCTACGAGCAGTACTTC,CASSPGLAGTYEQYF
TRBD1,TRBJ1-6,NA,TRBV19,TGTGCCAGTAGTATGTCAGGACAGGGAACTTCACCCCTCCACTTT,CASSMSGQGTSPLHF
NA,TRBJ2-2,NA,TRBV15,TGTGCCACCAGCAGAGTCCAGGACACCGGGGAGCTGTTTTTT,CATSRVQDTGELFF
NA,TRBJ2-2,once,TRBV9,TGTGCCAGCAGCCCCCTGGCCGGGACGAACACCGGGGAGCTGTTTTTT,CASSPLAGTNTGELFF
TRBD1,TRBJ2-7,NA,TRBV7-9,TGTGCCAGCAGCTGGGACAGGGACGAGCAGTACTTC,CASSWDRDEQYF
NA,TRBJ1-4,NA,TRBV7-2,TGTGCCAGCAGCTTGGATTCAGGGTTCGTTAATGAAAAACTGTTTTTT,CASSLDSGFVNEKLFF
TRBD2,TRBJ2-7,NA,TRBV15,TGTGCCACCAGCCGCGGCCATGGGACTAGCGGGAGATTTGGGGACGAGCAGTACTTC,CATSRGHGTSGRFGDEQYF
NA,TRBJ2-1,NA,TRBV5-3,TGTGCCAGAAGCTTGGGAACATTGGTTGAGCAGTTCTTC,CARSLGTLVEQFF
TRBD1,TRBJ1-1,NA,TRBV28,TGTGCCAGCAGGCCTGGACAGGGTCACACTGAAGCTTTCTTT,CASRPGQGHTEAFF
NA,TRBJ2-3,NA,TRBV7-9,TGTGCCAGCAGCTTAGCGGGGGGGCATGATACGCAGTATTTT,CASSLAGGHDTQYF
NA,TRBJ2-3,NA,TRBV29-1,TGCAGCGTTGATATCGGCACAGATACGCAGTATTTT,CSVDIGTDTQYF
TRBD1,TRBJ1-6,NA,TRBV2,TGTGCCAGCAAGCGGGACAGGAGCAATTCACCCCTCCACTTT,CASKRDRSNSPLHF
TRBD1,TRBJ2-2,once,TRBV10-3,TGTGCCATCAGGGACAGGGGGGGTACCGGGGAGCTGTTTTTT,CAIRDRGGTGELFF
TRBD1,TRBJ1-5,NA,TRBV25-1,TGTGCCAGCAGCCCGGGACAGGGGTGGGCTCAGCCCCAGCATTTT,CASSPGQGWAQPQHF
NA,TRBJ2-7,NA,TRBV28,TGTGCCAGCAGCCAGCCGAACCAACTGGAGCACTACGAGCAGTACTTC,CASSQPNQLEHYEQYF
TRBD1,TRBJ1-5,NA,TRBV6-4,TGTGCCAGCAGTGAGACCCAGGGGGCGCAGCCCCAGCATTTT,CASSETQGAQPQHF
NA,TRBJ1-6,NA,TRBV2,TGTGCCAGCGGGCGGACACAGGCCCAAAATTCACCCCTCCACTTT,CASGRTQAQNSPLHF
TRBD1,TRBJ2-7,NA,TRBV5-1,TGCGCCAGCAGCCTCACAGGGGATAAGTACGAGCAGTACTTC,CASSLTGDKYEQYF
TRBD1,TRBJ2-1,NA,TRBV12-5,TGTGCTAGTGGTTTTGCTACCGGGACAGGGGTCAATGAGCAGTTCTTC,CASGFATGTGVNEQFF
NA,TRBJ2-3,once,TRBV6-4,TGTGCCAGCAGTGACTCTCAGGCAGGGGATTCAGATACGCAGTATTTT,CASSDSQAGDSDTQYF